This T cell receptor (beta chain) appears in the sequencing data of a study of CD8 T cells in ankylosing spondylitis listed by TCRdb under 2017. With regard to the full study: The study set out to find disease-linked TCR variants by profiling T cell receptor beta repertoires in ankylosing spondylitis patients and healthy donors. The full study cohort was made up of 25 ankylosing spondylitis patients and some 100 healthy donors. Samples of peripheral blood were taken, and for ankylosing spondylitis patients, synovial fluid was collected as well.

This sample was sequenced with an Illumina HiSeq 2500. Quantitative 5'-RACE with molecular barcodes was the method used to prepare the TCR beta libraries. The authors' pipeline ran thus. To identify disease-linked TCR variants, a new computational method was used, one built on a probabilistic model of VDJ rearrangement. The raw public data were reprocessed by TCRdb itself: fastp quality trimming at Q25, MiXCR clonotype calling, in-frame beta chains only. Identical CDR3 proteins give one entry, which carries the most common genes and DNA. None of the V and J calls come from the authors' own analysis; TCRdb made them. Here the sample has 450,000 to 550,000 distinct CDR3 sequences; about 5.7% occur a single time. Around 3.4% of the sample goes to the ten largest clones. A note on this clonotype: The antigen it recognizes is unknown. Within one base of it there is no much larger clone, and no base qualities were kept.

Paper-wide results and their limitations: Some motif variants had previously been reported in the synovial fluid and blood of reactive arthritis patients, which suggests shared mechanisms of disease initiation. The disease-linked clones were reported to be significantly enriched in matched synovial fluid samples from ankylosing spondylitis patients. A CD8+ phenotype was shown by the disease-linked clones, which were found at relatively low frequencies in peripheral blood. Blood from ankylosing spondylitis patients appeared to be characterized by a TCR beta motif composed of about eight highly homologous amino acid variants.

Germline trimming: 2 bases from V, 1 base from J; junction bases outside gene matches: 9. The CDR3 has 16 amino acids, counting the end cysteine and phenylalanine. The kept DNA is CDR3 alone, 48 bases in frame from the first base. CDR1 and CDR2 are drawn from the germline V gene: SGHRS, YFSETQ. This sequence was found in a male donor with ankylosing spondylitis. Sequencing was done on a sample of blood, either unsorted or a sorted T cell fraction (not recorded which). The rearranged chain carries TRBV5-1 and TRBJ2-7, and TRBD2 matches 7 of the central bases. The CDR3 sequence is CASSFSRGERSYEQYF. The bases are TGCGCCAGCAGCTTCTCTCGGGGGGAGCGTTCCTACGAGCAGTACTTC.